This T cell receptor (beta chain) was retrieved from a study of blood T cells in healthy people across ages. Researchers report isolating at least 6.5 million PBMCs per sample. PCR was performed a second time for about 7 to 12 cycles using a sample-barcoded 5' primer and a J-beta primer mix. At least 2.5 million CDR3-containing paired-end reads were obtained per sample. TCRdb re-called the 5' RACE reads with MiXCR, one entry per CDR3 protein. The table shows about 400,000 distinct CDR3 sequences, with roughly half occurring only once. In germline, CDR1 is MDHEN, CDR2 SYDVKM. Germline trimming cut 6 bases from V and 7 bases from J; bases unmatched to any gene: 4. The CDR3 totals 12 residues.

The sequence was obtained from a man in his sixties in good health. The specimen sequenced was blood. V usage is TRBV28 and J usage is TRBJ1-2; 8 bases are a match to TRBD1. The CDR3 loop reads CASRDRVAGYTF. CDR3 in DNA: TGTGCCAGCAGGGACAGGGTTGCTGGCTACACCTTC.